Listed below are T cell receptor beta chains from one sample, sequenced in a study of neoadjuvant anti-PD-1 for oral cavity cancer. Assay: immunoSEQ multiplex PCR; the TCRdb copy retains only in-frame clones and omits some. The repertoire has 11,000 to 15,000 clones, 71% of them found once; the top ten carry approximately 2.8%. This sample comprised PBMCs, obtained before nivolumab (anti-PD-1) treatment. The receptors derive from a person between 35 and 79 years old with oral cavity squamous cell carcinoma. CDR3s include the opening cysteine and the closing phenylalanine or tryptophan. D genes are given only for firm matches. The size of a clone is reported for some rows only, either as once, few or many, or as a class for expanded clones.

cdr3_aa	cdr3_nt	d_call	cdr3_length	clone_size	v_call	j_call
CASSESEGTDTQYF	TGTGCCAGCAGTGAATCGGAGGGAACAGATACGCAGTATTTT	.	14	.	TRBV2	TRBJ2-3
CASSVNNRGWLYEQYF	TGTGCCAGCAGCGTAAATAACAGGGGGTGGCTCTACGAGCAGTACTTC	TRBD1	16	once	TRBV11-3	TRBJ2-7
CASAVEGIGTEAFF	TGTGCCAGCGCCGTGGAAGGGATTGGCACTGAAGCTTTCTTT	.	14	.	TRBV2	TRBJ1-1
CASSRQGSYEQYF	TGTGCCAGCTCCCGACAGGGGTCCTACGAGCAGTACTTC	TRBD1	13	.	TRBV18	TRBJ2-7
CASRPLGGGADTQYF	TGTGCCAGTAGGCCGTTGGGGGGAGGCGCAGATACGCAGTATTTT	.	15	few	TRBV19	TRBJ2-3
CASSLGAGNTIYF	TGTGCCAGCAGCTTAGGTGCCGGAAACACCATATATTTT	.	13	once	TRBV7-6	TRBJ1-3
CASSLEAGVGVADTQYF	TGTGCCAGCAGCTTGGAAGCGGGAGTAGGCGTGGCAGATACGCAGTATTTT	TRBD2	17	.	TRBV5-4	TRBJ2-3
CASSFNNRTGNPTDTQYF	TGTGCTAGCAGCTTCAATAATCGGACTGGCAACCCCACAGATACGCAGTATTTT	.	18	.	TRBV7-7	TRBJ2-3
CASSTRGKGFSYEQYF	TGTGCCAGTAGTACCCGCGGGAAAGGGTTCTCCTACGAGCAGTACTTC	.	16	few	TRBV19	TRBJ2-7
CASSPSHEQFF	TGTGCCAGCAGTCCTAGCCATGAGCAGTTCTTC	.	11	.	TRBV6-6	TRBJ2-1
CASSYGTEDGYTF	TGTGCCAGCAGCTACGGGACAGAGGATGGCTACACCTTC	TRBD1	13	.	TRBV5-6	TRBJ1-2
CAKAGASATYEQYF	TGTGCCAAAGCCGGGGCTAGCGCCACCTACGAGCAGTACTTC	.	14	.	TRBV21-1	TRBJ2-7
CASSDSTDPTDTQYF	TGTGCCAGCAGTGACTCCACCGACCCCACAGATACGCAGTATTTT	.	15	once	TRBV6-4	TRBJ2-3
CASSLDRFNYGYTF	TGTGCCAGCAGTTTGGACAGGTTTAACTATGGCTACACCTTC	TRBD1	14	.	TRBV6-1	TRBJ1-2
CAREVSEQYF	TGTGCCAGGGAGGTCTCCGAGCAGTACTTC	.	10	few	TRBV11-2	TRBJ2-7
CASSSYTGRGGWGYTF	TGTGCCAGCAGTTCGTACACCGGGAGAGGGGGTTGGGGCTACACCTTC	.	16	.	TRBV27	TRBJ1-2
CASSQGLAGGADTQYF	TGTGCCAGCAGCCAAGGACTAGCGGGAGGGGCAGATACGCAGTATTTT	TRBD2	16	few	TRBV4-2	TRBJ2-3
CACRRENTEAFF	TGTGCCTGCCGTAGGGAGAACACTGAAGCTTTCTTT	.	12	few	TRBV30	TRBJ1-1
CASSERDRASPGANVLTF	TGTGCCAGCAGTGAAAGGGACAGGGCTTCCCCTGGGGCCAACGTCCTGACTTTC	TRBD1	18	.	TRBV6-1	TRBJ2-6
CASSEMYFPGRNGETQYF	TGTGCCAGCAGTGAAATGTATTTTCCGGGACGCAACGGGGAGACCCAGTACTTC	.	18	.	TRBV2	TRBJ2-5
CASSSDRNYEQYF	TGTGCCAGCAGTTCCGACAGAAACTACGAGCAGTACTTC	.	13	.	TRBV6-1	TRBJ2-7
CASSLPGLAGLYNEQFF	TGTGCCAGCAGTTTGCCCGGACTAGCGGGACTGTACAATGAGCAGTTCTTC	TRBD2	17	.	TRBV27	TRBJ2-1
CASSKDMNTEAFF	TGTGCCAGCAGTAAAGACATGAACACTGAAGCTTTCTTT	.	13	.	TRBV7-9	TRBJ1-1
CASGPSGTDTQYF	TGTGCCAGCGGTCCGAGCGGGACAGATACGCAGTATTTT	.	13	.	TRBV5-6	TRBJ2-3
CASSLPGEGETQYF	TGTGCCAGCAGCTTGCCAGGGGAGGGAGAGACCCAGTACTTC	.	14	.	TRBV5-4	TRBJ2-5
CASSEISAENTEAFF	TGTGCCAGCAGTGAAATCTCGGCGGAGAACACTGAAGCTTTCTTT	.	15	once	TRBV2	TRBJ1-1
CASSEEAGTIYEQYF	TGTGCCAGCAGTGAAGAGGCGGGGACTATCTACGAGCAGTACTTC	TRBD2	15	.	TRBV6-4	TRBJ2-7
CASSLDPRPGELFF	TGCGCCAGCAGCTTGGATCCCAGGCCCGGGGAGCTGTTTTTT	.	14	few	TRBV5-1	TRBJ2-2
CAWSRTAQETQYF	TGTGCCTGGAGCAGGACAGCCCAAGAGACCCAGTACTTC	.	13	.	TRBV30	TRBJ2-5
CASSVGTVNREQYF	TGTGCCAGCAGCGTCGGGACAGTTAATAGAGAGCAGTACTTC	TRBD1	14	.	TRBV9	TRBJ2-7
CASSRGLAGHNEQFF	TGTGCCAGCAGCCGGGGACTAGCGGGCCACAATGAGCAGTTCTTC	TRBD2	15	.	TRBV11-2	TRBJ2-1
CASNSLGSYQPQHF	TGTGCCAGTAACAGTCTAGGGAGTTACCAGCCCCAGCATTTT	.	14	once	TRBV19	TRBJ1-5
CASSLQAGLVLNEQFF	TGTGCCAGCAGTTTACAGGCGGGACTAGTCTTAAATGAGCAGTTCTTC	TRBD2	16	.	TRBV7-8	TRBJ2-1
CASGTSEPGEQYF	TGTGCCAGTGGGACTAGCGAGCCGGGGGAGCAGTACTTC	TRBD2	13	.	TRBV19	TRBJ2-7
CASKRGKVGEKLFF	TGTGCCAGCAAAAGGGGGAAGGTTGGGGAAAAACTGTTTTTT	.	14	.	TRBV6-5	TRBJ1-4
CASSDRLVDQPQHF	TGTGCCAGCAGTGATAGATTGGTGGATCAGCCCCAGCATTTT	.	14	few	TRBV2	TRBJ1-5
CASSARRDDEKLFF	TGTGCCAGCAGCGCTCGCCGGGACGATGAAAAACTGTTTTTT	.	14	few	TRBV7-6	TRBJ1-4
CASSPDPGNTYEQYF	TGCGCCAGCAGCCCGGACCCCGGGAATACCTACGAGCAGTACTTC	.	15	few	TRBV5-1	TRBJ2-7
CASSLVREQGRSYEQYF	TGTGCCAGCAGCTTAGTAAGGGAGCAGGGACGCTCCTACGAGCAGTACTTC	.	17	.	TRBV11-2	TRBJ2-7
CASSYSRRITYNEQFF	TGTGCCAGCAGTTACTCGAGGCGGATTACCTACAATGAGCAGTTCTTC	.	16	few	TRBV6-6	TRBJ2-1
CASSGGQGSSYEQYF	TGCGCCAGCAGCGGCGGACAGGGCTCCTCCTACGAGCAGTACTTC	TRBD1	15	.	TRBV5-1	TRBJ2-7
CASQGLAGGREQFF	TGCGCCAGTCAGGGGCTAGCGGGGGGGCGTGAGCAGTTCTTC	TRBD2	14	.	TRBV4-1	TRBJ2-1
CASGTSGGSYEQYF	TGTGCCAGCGGCACCAGCGGAGGCTCCTACGAGCAGTACTTC	.	14	.	TRBV7-9	TRBJ2-7
CASSRDPTGGGNQPQHF	TGCGCCAGCAGCCGAGACCCCACAGGGGGTGGCAATCAGCCCCAGCATTTT	TRBD1	17	.	TRBV4-1	TRBJ1-5
CAWSVLSERETQYF	TGTGCCTGGAGTGTTCTTAGCGAAAGAGAGACCCAGTACTTC	.	14	.	TRBV30	TRBJ2-5
CASSGAGRAGEQFF	TGTGCCAGCAGCGGAGCGGGAAGGGCTGGTGAGCAGTTCTTC	TRBD2	14	.	TRBV11-2	TRBJ2-1
CASRLPPPQETQYF	TGTGCCAGTAGGCTCCCGCCGCCACAAGAGACCCAGTACTTC	.	14	.	TRBV19	TRBJ2-5
CASRTTGFPYGYTF	TGTGCCAGCAGAACTACCGGGTTCCCATATGGCTACACCTTC	.	14	few	TRBV28	TRBJ1-2
CASSLGTAYGYTF	TGTGCCAGCAGCTTAGGGACCGCCTATGGCTACACCTTC	.	13	.	TRBV7-6	TRBJ1-2
CASRLLIRAWGGYGNQPQHF	TGTGCAAGTCGCTTACTAATTCGGGCTTGGGGCGGATATGGCAATCAGCCCCAGCATTTT	.	20	once	TRBV12-2	TRBJ1-5
CASSLTGGNQPQHF	TGTGCCAGCAGCTTGACAGGGGGCAATCAGCCCCAGCATTTT	TRBD1	14	medium-sized	TRBV7-8	TRBJ1-5
CASSLRGAYEQYF	TGTGCCAGCAGCTTACGGGGGGCCTACGAGCAGTACTTC	TRBD2	13	.	TRBV7-8	TRBJ2-7
CASSWGDTDTQYF	TGTGCCAGCAGTTGGGGTGACACAGATACGCAGTATTTT	.	13	.	TRBV27	TRBJ2-3
CASSLGGPYEQYF	TGTGCCAGCAGCCTCGGCGGTCCCTACGAGCAGTACTTC	.	13	.	TRBV5-6	TRBJ2-7
CASSQAYSQGAYEQYF	TGCGCCAGCAGCCAAGCTTATTCCCAGGGGGCCTACGAGCAGTACTTC	TRBD1	16	few	TRBV4-1	TRBJ2-7
CARGETQYF	TGTGCCAGGGGTGAGACCCAGTACTTC	.	9	.	TRBV27	TRBJ2-5
CASSPFSGGLRNEQFF	TGTGCCAGCAGCCCTTTTAGCGGCGGACTACGGAATGAGCAGTTCTTC	.	16	once	TRBV9	TRBJ2-1
CASSLVIDTQYF	TGTGCCAGCAGCTTAGTCATAGATACGCAGTATTTT	.	12	.	TRBV7-9	TRBJ2-3